These 16 T cell receptor beta chains originate from one sample sequenced in a study of blood T cell repertoires in COVID-19. Data came from immunoSEQ multiplex PCR; TCRdb stores just in-frame clones and leaves some out. The sample contains 200,000 to 250,000 clones, roughly four fifths of which appear only once. What was sequenced was PBMCs or T cells enriched from blood (not recorded which). These receptors came from an older woman who had recovered from COVID-19.

The chain joins TRBV9 to TRBJ2-2; D is unclear. Germline values: CDR1 SGDLS, CDR2 YYNGEE. Trimming shortened V by 0 bases and J by 5 bases, and 8 bases separated the two germline ends. The CDR3 spans 14 residues. The CDR3 spells CASSVAPGTGELFF. The CDR3 bases are TGTGCCAGCAGCGTAGCCCCCGGGACCGGGGAGCTGTTTTTT.

The chain combines TRBV19 with TRBJ1-5, with D perhaps matching TRBD1 (5 bases). Germline CDR1 is LNHDA and CDR2 is SQIVND (reference sequence). The CDR3 runs 12 residues. V lost 9 bases and J lost 4, with 10 bases in between. For the CDR3, the DNA is TGTGCCAGCAGCAGGGCGAATCAGCCCCAGCATTTT. Translated, it gives CASSRANQPQHF.

This chain connects TRBV14 to TRBJ1-6; D is possibly TRBD1 (6 bases). Germline CDR1 reads SGHDN; CDR2 reads FVKESK. Between the trimmed V and J ends, which lost 4 bases and 7 bases, there was a span of 14 bases. The CDR3 is made up of 15 amino acids. In nucleotides, the CDR3 is TGTGCCAGCAGCCCACAGGGCCTCAGGAATTCACCCCTCCACTTT. Its protein product is CASSPQGLRNSPLHF.

The rearrangement links TRBV5-1 to TRBJ2-7, with D perhaps matching TRBD1 (6 bases). Germline V lookup: CDR1 SGHRS, CDR2 YFSETQ. The germline V and J ends were trimmed by 4 bases and 7 bases, with 9 bases remaining between them. The CDR3 length is 11 residues. The CDR3 loop is CASSAQGEQYF. The CDR3 nucleotides are TGCGCCAGCAGCGCACAGGGTGAGCAGTACTTC.

V usage is TRBV15 and J usage is TRBJ1-5; a weak D match, TRBD1 (5 bases). Deletions cut 1 base from V and 1 base from J, with 8 bases between. The CDR3 consists of 15 residues. The V gene's germline CDR1 is LNHNV and CDR2 YYDKDF (reference sequence). CDR3 sequence reads: CATSRGSGSNQPQHF. The CDR3 bases are TGTGCCACCAGCAGAGGCTCAGGGAGCAATCAGCCCCAGCATTTT.

The chain is built from TRBV14 and TRBJ2-6; D remains unclear. Trimming took 6 bases from V and 1 from J, leaving 10 bases between them. CDR3 length equals 15 residues. Per germline, CDR1 SGHDN and CDR2 FVKESK. The CDR3 DNA is TGTGCCAGCAGTCACAGCTTTTCTGGGGCCAACGTCCTGACTTTC. Translated: CASSHSFSGANVLTF.

This rearrangement joins TRBV10-3 to TRBJ1-5; 7 nucleotides line up with TRBD1. The germline CDR1 and CDR2 sequences are ENHRY and SYGVKD. The CDR3 totals 14 residues. V shed 3 bases, J shed 6 bases, and the junction held 5 bases outside the gene matches. CDR3 DNA: TGTGCCATCAGTGAAGACAGGGTGAGTCAGCCCCAGCATTTT. Translating gives CAISEDRVSQPQHF.

The rearrangement links TRBV10-3 to TRBJ2-7; D unclear. V lost 2 bases to trimming and J lost 3 bases, with 11 bases between them. Germline V gene lookup returns CDR1 ENHRY and CDR2 SYGVKD. The length of the CDR3 is 14 residues. The CDR3 DNA follows: TGTGCCATCAGTGAGGGCAGTGAAGTCTACGAGCAGTACTTC. Its protein is CAISEGSEVYEQYF.

This rearrangement joins TRBV7-9 to TRBJ2-1; 11 bases line up with TRBD2. CDR3 length: 14 residues. V trimming: 3 bases; J trimming: 9 bases; junction bases outside the gene matches: 4. CDR1 SEHNR and CDR2 FQNEAQ come from the germline V gene (reference sequence). As DNA, the CDR3 is TGTGCCAGCAGCTTGCTAGCGGGGGGCGGTGAGCAGTTCTTC. Translated: CASSLLAGGGEQFF.

The genes are TRBV13 and TRBJ2-7; TRBD2 matches 15 bases. The germline V gene encodes CDR1 PRHDT and CDR2 FYEKMQ (reference sequence). The trim removed 5 bases at V and 4 bases at J, leaving 3 bases unmatched. The CDR3 loop spans 15 amino acids. CDR3 sequence (DNA): TGTGCCAGCAGCACCGGACTAGCGGGAGGGTACGAGCAGTACTTC. Amino acids: CASSTGLAGGYEQYF. The complete variable domain, with remaining parts taken from reference TRBV13 and TRBJ2-7, reads AAGVIQSPRHLIKEKRETATLKCYPIPRHDTVYWYQQGPGQDPQFLISFYEKMQSDKGSIPDRFSAQQFSDYHSELNMSSLELGDSALYFCASSTGLAGGYEQYFGPGTRLTVT.

The rearrangement joins TRBV25-1 to TRBJ2-7; D gene unclear. Trimming removed 2 bases from V and 3 bases from J, with 11 bases in between. CDR3 length: 14 residues. Germline-derived CDR1 and CDR2 are MGHDK and SYGVNS. The CDR3 protein is CASSEAKQYYEQYF. CDR3 DNA sequence: TGTGCCAGCAGTGAAGCGAAACAGTACTACGAGCAGTACTTC.

This chain links TRBV11-2 with TRBJ2-7; D may be TRBD1 (5 bases). V gave up 3 bases and J gave up 4 bases, with 13 bases separating them. The CDR3 loop spans 14 amino acids. Germline-derived CDR1 and CDR2 are SGHAT and FQNNGV. This chain's CDR3 is CASSFTTSGYEQYF. The DNA of the CDR3 is TGTGCCAGCAGCTTCACAACCTCAGGGTACGAGCAGTACTTC.

This clone has only one observation. The chain joins TRBV27 to TRBJ2-1; weak D call: TRBD2 (6 bases). Germline V CDR1 and CDR2: MNHEY, SMNVEV (reference sequence). The germline V and J ends were trimmed by 6 bases and 0 bases, with 15 bases remaining between them. The CDR3 covers 16 residues. This CDR3 is CASSRKSGPSYNEQFF. Here the CDR3 DNA reads TGTGCCAGCAGCCGGAAGAGCGGGCCCTCCTACAATGAGCAGTTCTTC.

V usage is TRBV9 and J usage is TRBJ2-2, with 8 bases that match TRBD1. The CDR3 consists of 15 residues. In germline, CDR1 is SGDLS, CDR2 YYNGEE. V shed 4 bases and J 2 bases; nucleotides not matched to a gene: 4. CDR3 amino acids: CASSPGTGNTGELFF. DNA of the CDR3: TGTGCCAGCAGCCCCGGGACAGGTAACACCGGGGAGCTGTTTTTT.

The CDR3 DNA reads as TGTGCCAGCAGCTTAGGCGGGACTGGCAGCAATCAGCCCCAGCATTTT. It translates to CASSLGGTGSNQPQHF. The chain is built from TRBV13 and TRBJ1-5; tentative D call: TRBD1 (5 bases). The CDR3 extends over 16 amino acids. CDR1 PRHDT and CDR2 FYEKMQ come from the germline V gene (reference sequence). The ends were cut back, 0 bases at V and 1 base at J, with 10 bases in the middle.

The chain combines TRBV6-5 with TRBJ1-1, with 7 bases matching TRBD1. Germline CDR1 is MNHEY and CDR2 is SVGAGI. This CDR3 has 14 amino acids. The trim removed 11 bases at V and 2 bases at J, leaving 11 bases unmatched. CDR3 protein: CAARGQQSNTEAFF. The CDR3, as DNA: TGTGCCGCGAGGGGGCAACAGAGCAACACTGAAGCTTTCTTT.